This T cell receptor beta chain was found in a study of Ad26.COV2.S vaccination and SARS-CoV-2 variants. General study findings and limits: Those who received vaccine or placebo ended up with similar non-spike TCR breadth.

In this sample, this clone turned up once. Its specificity is not known. Generated by immunoSEQ multiplex PCR, the TCRdb table keeps only in-frame clones and is missing some. This sample has 400,000 to 450,000 clones, with 90% found just once. The CDR3 covers 12 residues. Germline V gene data show CDR1 as SGDLS and CDR2 as YYNGEE. V lost 3 bases, J lost 0 bases, and 3 bases lay in between. Treatment given: some 19 received Ad26.COV2.S at low or high dose, single or two shots; several received placebo; per-sample allocation not given. Collection of samples fell on day 63 after the first vaccine or placebo injection.

Material: peripheral blood, obtained in a trial of Ad26.COV2.S vaccine versus placebo. The sequence was collected from a person aged 18 to 59 who received the Ad26.COV2.S COVID-19 vaccine or a placebo. The chain joins TRBV9 to TRBJ1-2; D uncertain. CDR3 region: CASSAPNYGYTF. DNA for the CDR3: TGTGCCAGCAGCGCTCCTAACTATGGCTACACCTTC.